A single sample is the source of the 18 T cell receptor beta chains below, sequenced in a study of PD-1 blockade in classical Hodgkin lymphoma. Generated by immunoSEQ multiplex PCR, the TCRdb table keeps only in-frame clones and is missing some. The sample consists of some 96,000 clones, 75% to 85% of them appearing once. Every patient relapsed after autologous stem cell transplantation, and brentuximab vedotin exposure varied. The source was peripheral blood mononuclear cells (PBMCs), collected before the second cycle of nivolumab. Receptors originate from a human donor with classical Hodgkin lymphoma.

The chain links TRBV6-6 to TRBJ1-1, with unresolved D. Germline CDR1 is MNHNY and CDR2 is SVGAGI (reference sequence). The V and J ends lost 6 bases and 4 bases respectively, with 15 bases between them. The CDR3 is made up of 14 amino acids. The CDR3 protein is CASSPEGRGTEAFF. CDR3 coding DNA: TGTGCCAGCAGCCCTGAAGGGAGAGGCACTGAAGCTTTCTTT.

In DNA form, the CDR3 reads TGTGCCAGCAGCCGCTCGACCGGGGGGGATGGCTACACCTTC. Residues: CASSRSTGGDGYTF. The chain has TRBV16 and TRBJ1-2, with D tentatively TRBD1 (5 bases). V was clipped by 4 bases and J by 6 bases, with 15 bases between them. The CDR3 is 14 amino acids. The germline V gene encodes CDR1 KGHSY and CDR2 FQNENV. Filled out from reference TRBV16 and TRBJ1-2, the complete variable domain reads GEEVAQTPKHLVRGEGQKAKLYCAPIKGHSYVFWYQQVLKNEFKFLISFQNENVFDETGMPKERFSAKCLPNSPCSLEIQATKLEDSAVYFCASSRSTGGDGYTFGSGTRLTVV.

V gene TRBV11-2 combines with J gene TRBJ2-7; D may be TRBD1 (6 bases). The V and J ends lost 2 bases and 7 bases respectively, with 21 bases between them. CDR3 length: 16 amino acids. The germline CDR1 and CDR2 sequences are SGHAT and FQNNGV. The CDR3 DNA follows: TGTGCCAGCAGCTTACCAACAGGGCCGAGTCTATGGGAGCAGTACTTC. Amino acids: CASSLPTGPSLWEQYF.

The chain joins TRBV9 to TRBJ1-5; D not resolved. The CDR3 totals 15 residues. Germline loops: CDR1 SGDLS, CDR2 YYNGEE. V was clipped by 0 bases and J by 0 bases, with 7 bases between them. The CDR3 here is CASSVAPDSNQPQHF. The DNA of the CDR3 is TGTGCCAGCAGCGTAGCCCCCGATAGCAATCAGCCCCAGCATTTT. The full variable domain, completed using reference TRBV9 and TRBJ1-5, is DSGVTQTPKHLITATGQRVTLRCSPRSGDLSVYWYQQSLDQGLQFLIQYYNGEERAKGNILERFSAQQFPDLHSELNLSSLELGDSALYFCASSVAPDSNQPQHFGDGTRLSIL.

This clone was recorded once. This chain uses TRBV11-2 with TRBJ1-1; D gene uncertain. Germline V lookup: CDR1 SGHAT, CDR2 FQNNGV. The CDR3 covers 11 residues. The V and J ends lost 3 bases and 1 base respectively, with 0 bases between them. The CDR3 nucleotides are TGTGCCAGCAGCTTGAACACTGAAGCTTTCTTT. Its protein product is CASSLNTEAFF.

The chain has TRBV10-2 and TRBJ2-7; unclear D gene. CDR1 is WSHSY and CDR2 is SAAADI in the germline V gene. CDR3 size: 11 residues. V was clipped by 7 bases and J by 5 bases, with 9 bases between them. CDR3 in DNA: TGCGCCAGCACCCAAGGCCACGAGCAGTACTTC. Translated: CASTQGHEQYF.

V and J are TRBV5-1 and TRBJ2-2, with 12 bases aligning to TRBD2. J gave up 5 bases and V 4 bases, and 6 bases lay outside the gene matches. From germline, CDR1 is SGHRS and CDR2 YFSETQ. The CDR3 has 16 amino acids. As DNA, the CDR3 is TGCGCCAGCAGCCACAGGACTAGCGGGACTACCGGGGAGCTGTTTTTT. Its protein product is CASSHRTSGTTGELFF. Using reference TRBV5-1 and TRBJ2-2 for the parts outside the CDR3, the full variable domain is KAGVTQTPRYLIKTRGQQVTLSCSPISGHRSVSWYQQTPGQGLQFLFEYFSETQRNKGNFPGRFSGRQFSNSRSEMNVSTLELGDSALYLCASSHRTSGTTGELFFGEGSRLTVL.

The chain carries TRBV5-5 and TRBJ1-1, with TRBD1 as a possible D gene (6 bases). Trimming removed 4 bases from V and 5 bases from J, with 12 bases in between. CDR1 and CDR2 (germline): SGHKS, YYEKEE (reference sequence). The CDR3 spans 13 residues. The CDR3: CASSLIQGTEAFF. The CDR3 nucleotides are TGTGCCAGCAGCCTGATACAGGGAACTGAAGCTTTCTTT.

The rearrangement links TRBV5-1 to TRBJ2-3; TRBD2 matches at 8 bases. The CDR3 length is 17 residues. Germline V gene lookup returns CDR1 SGHRS and CDR2 YFSETQ. V lost 3 bases, J lost 0 bases, and 9 bases stayed unmatched. The CDR3 region is CASSSLPGGPSTDTQYF. CDR3 DNA sequence: TGCGCCAGCAGCTCGTTGCCGGGAGGGCCTAGCACAGATACGCAGTATTTT.

This clone showed up just a few times. V and J are TRBV7-9 and TRBJ2-3, with D uncertain. Deletions cut 5 bases from V and 2 bases from J, with 5 bases between. CDR3 length: 12 amino acids. CDR1 and CDR2 (germline): SEHNR, FQNEAQ (reference sequence). The CDR3: CASSPDTDTQYF. The CDR3 DNA follows: TGTGCCAGCAGCCCTGACACAGATACGCAGTATTTT.

This rearrangement joins TRBV18 to TRBJ2-3; perhaps TRBD1 as D (5 bases). Per germline, CDR1 KGHSH and CDR2 LQKENI. This CDR3 is built from 15 residues. The V gene lost 2 bases and the J gene lost 3 bases, with 12 bases spanning the gap. The CDR3 sequence is CASSPMQGGTDTQYF. In DNA form, the CDR3 reads TGTGCCAGCTCACCAATGCAGGGTGGTACAGATACGCAGTATTTT.

The V and J genes are TRBV28 and TRBJ2-1; D uncertain. CDR3 size: 12 residues. Trimming stripped 6 bases from V and 4 bases from J, with 7 bases between. CDR1 MDHEN and CDR2 SYDVKM come from the germline V gene. The CDR3 here is CASRDGYNEQFF. The CDR3 DNA is TGTGCCAGCAGGGACGGTTACAATGAGCAGTTCTTC.

This sequence joins TRBV10-2 and TRBJ2-7, with D perhaps TRBD2 (6 bases). Germline CDR1 and CDR2: WSHSY and SAAADI. The CDR3 covers 14 residues. V was pared by 6 bases and J by 2 bases, with 14 bases between. The CDR3 protein is CASSQMGGTYEQYF. The CDR3 bases are TGCGCCAGCAGCCAGATGGGAGGTACCTACGAGCAGTACTTC.

The genes are TRBV6-1 and TRBJ1-5; 7 bases align to TRBD1. Germline CDR1 reads MNHNS; CDR2 reads SASEGT. Trimming took 0 bases from V and 9 from J; bases not matched to a gene: 11. This CDR3 has 16 amino acids. The CDR3 loop reads CASSEAGGRGLGPQHF. The CDR3 DNA follows: TGTGCCAGCAGTGAAGCGGGGGGGAGGGGGCTTGGGCCCCAGCATTTT.

The J gene is TRBJ2-7, the V gene TRBV5-4; the D gene is possibly TRBD1 (5 bases). With 4 bases removed from V and 2 bases from J, the gap between germline ends came to 16 bases. In germline, CDR1 is SGHNT, CDR2 YYREEE (reference sequence). The CDR3 covers 15 residues. This chain's CDR3 is CASSPDPTAAYEQYF. CDR3 nucleotide sequence: TGTGCCAGCAGCCCGGATCCGACAGCAGCCTACGAGCAGTACTTC.

The chain combines TRBV6-5 with TRBJ2-2; 8 bases are shared with TRBD1. Germline CDR1 reads MNHEY; CDR2 reads SVGAGI. V was clipped by 6 bases and J by 6 bases; unmatched bases: 6. This CDR3 region has 14 residues. CDR3: CASRETGVAGELFF. For the CDR3, the DNA is TGTGCCAGCAGGGAGACAGGGGTGGCCGGGGAGCTGTTTTTT.

The chain is built from TRBV11-2 and TRBJ2-3, with TRBD2 matching over 10 bases. This CDR3 is 17 amino acids long. The germline gives CDR1 SGHAT, CDR2 FQNNGV. Germline trimming cut 4 bases from V and 1 base from J; bases unmatched to any gene: 8. CDR3 sequence (DNA): TGTGCCAGCAGCTCAGTAGCGGGAGGCCTTGGCACAGATACGCAGTATTTT. This codes for CASSSVAGGLGTDTQYF.

This chain joins TRBV7-3 and TRBJ2-1; D perhaps matches TRBD1 (6 bases). Germline V CDR1 and CDR2: SGHTA, FQGTGA. The V gene lost 5 bases and the J gene lost 9 bases, with 14 bases spanning the gap. The CDR3 consists of 13 residues. The CDR3, as DNA: TGTGCCAGCAGCCCCCCTAACAGGGCTGAGCAGTTCTTC. This encodes CASSPPNRAEQFF.